This T cell receptor (beta chain) was documented in a study of response to subunit inactivated influenza vaccine. Via MiXCR, TCRdb re-called the RT-PCR reads, giving one row per CDR3 protein. The top ten hold 2.5% to 3.5% of the sample, which has approximately 500,000 distinct CDR3 sequences, around 21% seen once. This clonotype showed up just a few times. The CDR3 loop spans 12 amino acids. Germline CDR1 reads DFQATT; CDR2 reads SNEGSKA (reference sequence). This same sample was also part of a study on T cells expressing NK-cell markers. That source adds: UMIs were included in TCR beta cDNA generated by 5'RACE template switching. Sorting was restricted to alpha-beta TCR T cells by an anti-gamma-delta TCR antibody in several experiments.

The sequence was obtained from a man aged 50 to 59 who received an inactivated influenza vaccine. The sample was CD4+ T cells sorted from PBMCs, taken about 11 days after vaccination. V gene TRBV20-1 combines with J gene TRBJ1-1; D gene unclear. The CDR3 DNA reads as TGCCGGGTCGGTACCTCGAACACTGAAGCTTTCTTT. Protein sequence: CRVGTSNTEAFF.